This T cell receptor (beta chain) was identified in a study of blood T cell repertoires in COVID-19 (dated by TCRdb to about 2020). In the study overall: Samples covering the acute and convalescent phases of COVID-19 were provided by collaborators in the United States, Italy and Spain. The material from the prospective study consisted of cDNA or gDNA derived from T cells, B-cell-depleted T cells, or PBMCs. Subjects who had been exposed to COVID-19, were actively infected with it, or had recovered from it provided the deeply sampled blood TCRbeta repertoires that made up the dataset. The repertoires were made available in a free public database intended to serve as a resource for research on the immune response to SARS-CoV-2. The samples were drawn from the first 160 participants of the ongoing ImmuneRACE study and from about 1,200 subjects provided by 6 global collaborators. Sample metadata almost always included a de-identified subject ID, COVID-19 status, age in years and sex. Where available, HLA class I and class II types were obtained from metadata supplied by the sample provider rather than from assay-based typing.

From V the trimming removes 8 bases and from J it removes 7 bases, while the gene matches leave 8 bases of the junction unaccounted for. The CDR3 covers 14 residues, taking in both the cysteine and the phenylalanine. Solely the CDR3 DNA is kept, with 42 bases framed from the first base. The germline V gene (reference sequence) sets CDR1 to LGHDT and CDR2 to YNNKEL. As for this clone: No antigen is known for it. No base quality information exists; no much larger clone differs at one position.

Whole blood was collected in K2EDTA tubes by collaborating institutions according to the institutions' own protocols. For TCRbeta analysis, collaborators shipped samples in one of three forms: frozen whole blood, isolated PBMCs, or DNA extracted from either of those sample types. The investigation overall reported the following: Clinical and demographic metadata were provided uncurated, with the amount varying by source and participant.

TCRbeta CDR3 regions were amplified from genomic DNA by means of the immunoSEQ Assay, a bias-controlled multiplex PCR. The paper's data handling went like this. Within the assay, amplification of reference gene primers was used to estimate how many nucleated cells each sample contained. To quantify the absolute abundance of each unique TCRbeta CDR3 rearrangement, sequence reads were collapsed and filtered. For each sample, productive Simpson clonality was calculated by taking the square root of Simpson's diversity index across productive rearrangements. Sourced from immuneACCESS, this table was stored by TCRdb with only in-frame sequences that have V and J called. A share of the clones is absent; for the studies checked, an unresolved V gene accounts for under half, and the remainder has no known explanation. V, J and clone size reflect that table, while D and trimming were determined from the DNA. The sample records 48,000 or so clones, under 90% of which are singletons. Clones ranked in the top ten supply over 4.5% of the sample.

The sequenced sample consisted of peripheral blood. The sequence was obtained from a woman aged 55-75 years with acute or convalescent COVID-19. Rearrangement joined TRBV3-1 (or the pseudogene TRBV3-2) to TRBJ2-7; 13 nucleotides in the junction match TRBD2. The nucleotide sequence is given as TGTGCCAGCGCCCCGGGACTAGCGGGGAGGGAGCAGTACTTC. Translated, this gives CASAPGLAGREQYF.